This record covers a single TCR beta chain. This sample stems from a study of blood T cell repertoires in COVID-19. Whole-study context: Samples representing acute and convalescent COVID-19 were sourced from the United States, Italy and Spain. PBMCs, B-cell-depleted T cells, or T cells provided the cDNA or gDNA that made up the material.

Symptom resolution, clearance, or two negative PCRs marked donors in Cohort 3 as recovered. This CDR3 is built from 15 residues. V was pared by 3 bases and J by 2 bases, with 13 bases between. Germline V gene sequence: CDR1 SQVTM, CDR2 ANQGSEA. The authors' processing: How many nucleated cells were present was estimated from reference gene primer amplification. Repertoires were generated with immunoSEQ multiplex PCR, while TCRdb's copy carries only in-frame clones and drops some. That table supplies the V and J calls and clone size; D and trimming were determined from the DNA. This table has 490,000 or so clones, 88% appearing once.

This clonotype originated in a woman aged 40 to 55 who had recovered from COVID-19. The chain has TRBV29-1 and TRBJ2-2; a weak D match, TRBD2 (6 bases). Sequencing input: PBMCs or T cells enriched from blood (not recorded which). The CDR3 sequence is CSVERAGPNTGELFF. As DNA, the CDR3 is TGCAGCGTTGAGCGTGCGGGACCCAACACCGGGGAGCTGTTTTTT.